This T cell receptor beta chain was captured in a study of OX40 agonist ivuxolimab in advanced cancers. Method: immunoSEQ multiplex PCR; TCRdb's copy keeps in-frame clones and lacks some. The data hold around 69,000 clones, with 80% to 90% observed a single time. The CDR3 extends over 15 amino acids. Trimming took 0 bases from V and 0 from J, leaving 6 bases between them. Germline V gene data show CDR1 as SGHNT and CDR2 as YYREEE (reference sequence). The study's findings and limits: At 0.1 to 3.0 mg/kg and by week 6, clonal expansion occurred in CD4+ and CD8+ blood T cells.

About this clone: Antigen specificity is unknown.

The chain couples TRBV5-4 to TRBJ1-4; no clear D gene. The sample consisted of CD4+ or CD8+ T cells sorted from blood, taken in a trial of the OX40 agonist ivuxolimab. The TCR originated in an adult with an advanced solid tumor such as melanoma, head and neck, liver or kidney cancer. The chain's CDR3 is CASSLGAATNEKLFF. The CDR3 DNA is TGTGCCAGCAGCTTGGGGGCTGCAACTAATGAAAAACTGTTTTTT.